These 24 T cell receptor beta chains originate from one sample sequenced in a study of blood T cell repertoires in COVID-19. Sequencing used immunoSEQ multiplex PCR; TCRdb keeps in-frame clones, though not all of them. The sample shows roughly 84,000 clones, roughly 75% of them seen only once. Sequences were obtained from peripheral blood. All receptors derive from a woman aged 45-65 years with acute or convalescent COVID-19.

V is TRBV7-3 and J is TRBJ1-2; no definite D call. V shed 5 bases and J shed 2 bases, with 9 bases lying between them. Germline CDR1 is SGHTA and CDR2 is FQGTGA. This CDR3 has 13 residues. CDR3 sequence: CASSPDKNYGYTF. The CDR3 nucleotides read TGTGCCAGCAGCCCAGACAAGAACTATGGCTACACCTTC.

The CDR3 DNA reads TGTGCCAGCAGTCCCCTAACCGGAGGAGAGCAGTACTTC. Protein product: CASSPLTGGEQYF. The chain is built from TRBV27 and TRBJ2-7; TRBD2 might be the D (5 bases). The V gene's germline CDR1 is MNHEY and CDR2 SMNVEV (reference sequence). Trimming stripped 5 bases from V and 7 bases from J, with 15 bases between. This CDR3 spans 13 amino acids.

The rearrangement joins TRBV10-3 to TRBJ1-2; maybe TRBD1 (5 bases). CDR3 length: 15 amino acids. The V end lost 4 bases, the J end lost 1 base, and 13 bases lay between the germline ends. The V gene's germline CDR1 is ENHRY and CDR2 SYGVKD. CDR3 in DNA: TGTGCCATCAGTGTCCAGTCGACAGATAACTATGGCTACACCTTC. This codes for CAISVQSTDNYGYTF.

V and J are TRBV5-1 and TRBJ1-2, with D maybe TRBD1 (6 bases). The germline CDR1 and CDR2 sequences are SGHRS and YFSETQ. This CDR3 contains 15 residues. The V end was cut by 0 bases, the J end by 2 bases, with 11 bases between. In DNA form, the CDR3 reads TGCGCCAGCAGCTTGGCGTCTACAGGGAACTATGGCTACACCTTC. Translated: CASSLASTGNYGYTF.

This clone came up once. V usage is TRBV25-1 and J usage is TRBJ1-2, with 9 bases fitting TRBD1. Germline CDR1 reads MGHDK; CDR2 reads SYGVNS. This CDR3 region has 15 residues. V lost 3 bases and J lost 8; bases outside the gene matches: 10. The CDR3 nucleotides read TGTGCCAGCAGTGATGAACAGGGGGCGTTGAGGGGCTACACCTTC. Translation: CASSDEQGALRGYTF.

The chain is built from TRBV28 and TRBJ2-7, with TRBD2 as a possible D gene (5 bases). The V end was cut by 5 bases, the J end by 0 bases, with 14 bases between. The CDR3 length is 15 residues. The germline V gene has CDR1 MDHEN and CDR2 SYDVKM. CDR3 coding DNA: TGTGCCAGCAGTCCGGGGTCCGTCGGCTCCTACGAGCAGTACTTC. Translated, it gives CASSPGSVGSYEQYF.

The chain couples TRBV4-2 to TRBJ2-7, with 10 nucleotides matching TRBD1. The CDR3 loop spans 16 amino acids. Germline V gene lookup returns CDR1 LGHNA and CDR2 YNFKEQ. With V trimmed by 0 bases and J by 2 bases, 4 bases remained unmatched. CDR3 sequence (DNA): TGTGCCAGCAGCCAAGAGACAGGGGGCGAGACCTACGAGCAGTACTTC. It translates to CASSQETGGETYEQYF.

V is TRBV7-9 and J is TRBJ2-7, with 9 bases matching TRBD1. The CDR3 runs to 14 residues. CDR1 and CDR2 (germline): SEHNR, FQNEAQ (reference sequence). V dropped 2 bases and J dropped 5; count of bases not matched to a gene: 4. Here the CDR3 DNA reads TGTGCCAGCAGCTTAAAGGACAGGGGCCACGAGCAGTACTTC. Translated, it gives CASSLKDRGHEQYF.

This clone was detected a few times. The CDR3 DNA sequence: TGTGCCAGCAGACGACAGGGAAAGGTGAATGAAAAACTGTTTTTT. This encodes CASRRQGKVNEKLFF. The chain employs TRBV2 and TRBJ1-4, with TRBD1 matching over 7 bases. The CDR3 is made up of 15 amino acids. Germline values: CDR1 SNHLY, CDR2 FYNNEI. V lost 6 bases and J lost 5; bases outside the gene matches: 9.

In its sample, this clone was seen a few times. The V call is TRBV12-3 or TRBV12-4, the J call TRBJ1-2; 7 positions agree with TRBD1. The junction had 9 bases not matched to a gene; V was cut back by 6 bases and J by 8 bases. This CDR3 region has 13 residues. In DNA, the CDR3 is TGTGCCAGCAGGAGACAGGGCCTCGACGGCTACACCTTC. It codes for CASRRQGLDGYTF.

This clone was recorded once. The CDR3: CASSPGQGIRSPLHF. The CDR3 bases are TGTGCCAGCAGCCCCGGACAGGGGATCAGATCACCCCTCCACTTT. The V and J genes are TRBV7-2 and TRBJ1-6; 9 bases are shared with TRBD1. V was pared by 5 bases and J by 10 bases, with 9 bases of the junction left unmatched. The germline CDR1 and CDR2 sequences are SGHTA and FQGNSA. The CDR3 is 15 amino acids.

The chain recombines TRBV6-1 with TRBJ1-3, with a possible D match to TRBD1 (5 bases). CDR1 and CDR2 (germline): MNHNS, SASEGT. The CDR3 is made up of 15 amino acids. V was pared by 2 bases and J by 3 bases, with 11 bases between. CDR3 nucleotide sequence: TGTGCCAGCAGTGAACAGGGAAGGGGTGGAAACACCATATATTTT. Translated: CASSEQGRGGNTIYF.

V is TRBV15 and J is TRBJ2-5, with 9 bases matching TRBD1. The CDR3 length is 16 residues. Germline CDR1 is LNHNV and CDR2 is YYDKDF (reference sequence). The V and J ends lost 3 bases and 4 bases, in that order; junction bases with no gene match: 9. The CDR3 here is CATSSGDRGRGETQYF. Here the CDR3 DNA reads TGTGCCACCAGCAGTGGAGACAGGGGGAGGGGAGAGACCCAGTACTTC.

The J gene is TRBJ1-5, the V gene TRBV6-5, with D tentatively TRBD1 (5 bases). Germline CDR1 MNHEY, CDR2 SVGAGI. The CDR3 is made up of 12 amino acids. Trimming pared 8 bases from V and 1 base from J, leaving 6 bases between. CDR3 sequence reads: CASQGSNQPQHF. The CDR3 DNA is TGTGCCAGCCAGGGCAGCAATCAGCCCCAGCATTTT.

The chain joins TRBV29-1 to TRBJ1-1; 7 nucleotides agree with TRBD1. V shed 5 bases and J 4 bases; nucleotides not matched to a gene: 7. Germline V lookup: CDR1 SQVTM, CDR2 ANQGSEA. The CDR3 runs 13 residues. The CDR3 region is CSVSTGVVTEAFF. As DNA, the CDR3 is TGCAGCGTTAGTACAGGGGTAGTCACTGAAGCTTTCTTT.

The chain employs TRBV4-1 and TRBJ1-4, with TRBD1 identical over 7 bases. V shed 8 bases, J shed 1 base, and the junction held 7 bases outside the gene matches. The CDR3 consists of 15 residues. The germline V gene encodes CDR1 MGHRA and CDR2 YSYEKL. The CDR3 spells CASRYQGGTNEKLFF. The CDR3 DNA sequence: TGCGCCAGCCGGTATCAGGGGGGAACTAATGAAAAACTGTTTTTT.

The CDR3 reads CASIYRGEWWNSPLHF. The CDR3 coding sequence is TGTGCCAGCATCTACAGGGGGGAGTGGTGGAATTCACCCCTCCACTTT. The V call is TRBV6-7, the J call TRBJ1-6, with 8 bases that match TRBD1. TRBV6-7 is an open reading frame whose function is uncertain. There are 16 residues in the CDR3. With V trimmed by 7 bases and J by 7 bases, 12 bases remained unmatched.

The V and J genes are TRBV2 and TRBJ1-2; no clear D. The CDR3 runs 15 residues. Germline V gives CDR1 SNHLY, CDR2 FYNNEI. The V end lost 2 bases, the J end lost 0 bases, and 10 bases lay between the germline ends. The CDR3: CASSESLLANYGYTF. The CDR3 DNA reads TGTGCCAGCAGTGAAAGTCTTCTAGCTAACTATGGCTACACCTTC.

A single count supports this clone. The chain employs TRBV28 and TRBJ1-4; 12 positions agree with TRBD1. V lost 4 bases and J lost 8; bases outside the gene matches: 17. The CDR3 runs 19 residues. Germline CDR1 MDHEN, CDR2 SYDVKM. In DNA, the CDR3 is TGTGCCAGCAGTTCCCCGGGACAGGGGGCACGAAGTGTTATAGAAAAACTGTTTTTT. It encodes CASSSPGQGARSVIEKLFF.

This chain joins TRBV5-1 and TRBJ2-1, with a tentative D call TRBD1 (6 bases). The CDR3 sequence is 13 residues long. V lost 4 bases and J 10 bases, leaving 15 bases between the germline ends. The germline V gene has CDR1 SGHRS and CDR2 YFSETQ. The CDR3 DNA reads as TGCGCCAGCAGCGAAAACAGGGCAAACGAGCAGTTCTTC. This translates into CASSENRANEQFF.

The rearrangement joins TRBV27 to TRBJ2-7; 8 bases align to TRBD2. The junction had 4 bases not matched to a gene; V was cut back by 3 bases and J by 0 bases. The CDR3 consists of 15 residues. Germline CDR1 and CDR2: MNHEY and SMNVEV (reference sequence). The CDR3 coding sequence is TGTGCCAGCAGTTTCGGGGGGGGAGGCTCCTACGAGCAGTACTTC. Translating gives CASSFGGGGSYEQYF.

The chain employs TRBV25-1 and TRBJ2-1; no clear D gene. Germline V CDR1 and CDR2: MGHDK, SYGVNS. The V end lost 3 bases, the J end lost 0 bases, and 3 bases lay between the germline ends. The CDR3 is 13 residues long. CDR3 DNA sequence: TGTGCCAGCAGTGACTACTCCTACAATGAGCAGTTCTTC. Encoded protein: CASSDYSYNEQFF. The whole variable domain, remainder taken from reference TRBV25-1 and TRBJ2-1, is EADIYQTPRYLVIGTGKKITLECSQTMGHDKMYWYQQDPGMELHLIHYSYGVNSTEKGDLSSESTVSRIRTEHFPLTLESARPSHTSQYLCASSDYSYNEQFFGPGTRLTVL.

V gene TRBV5-1 combines with J gene TRBJ1-1; 7 positions agree with TRBD1. Trimming took 0 bases from V and 4 from J; bases not matched to a gene: 9. Germline V gives CDR1 SGHRS, CDR2 YFSETQ. The CDR3 is 16 residues long. CDR3 amino acids: CASSLDRGRVSTEAFF. The CDR3 DNA sequence: TGCGCCAGCAGCTTGGACAGGGGAAGAGTAAGCACTGAAGCTTTCTTT. The complete variable domain, with remaining parts taken from reference TRBV5-1 and TRBJ1-1, reads KAGVTQTPRYLIKTRGQQVTLSCSPISGHRSVSWYQQTPGQGLQFLFEYFSETQRNKGNFPGRFSGRQFSNSRSEMNVSTLELGDSALYLCASSLDRGRVSTEAFFGQGTRLTVV.

The gene calls are TRBV7-2 and TRBJ1-2; 9 bases align to TRBD1. The V gene's germline CDR1 is SGHTA and CDR2 FQGNSA. CDR3 size: 16 residues. J lost 0 bases, V lost 5 bases, and 7 bases had no gene match. The CDR3 loop is CASSRDRAKANYGYTF. CDR3 DNA sequence: TGTGCCAGCAGCCGGGACAGGGCGAAAGCTAACTATGGCTACACCTTC.